The sequence of this T cell receptor (beta chain) was determined in a study of CD8+CD57+ T cells in acquired aplastic anemia. Details on this clonotype: What it recognizes is unknown.

General observations from the study: Patients and controls shared twenty-nine CD8+ CDR3 sequences, highly expressed in patients.

Using genomic DNA as the template, TCR beta VDJ and CDR3 profiling was carried out. Via MiXCR, TCRdb re-called the reads, giving one row per CDR3 protein. The sample lists approximately 300,000 distinct CDR3 sequences, 45% to 65% occurring once. V gave up 9 bases and J gave up 1 base, with 10 bases separating them. Germline loops: CDR1 LNHDA, CDR2 SQIVND (reference sequence). The CDR3 contains 12 residues. CD8+CD57+ cell expansion had been shown by flow cytometry in patients chosen for sequencing. The genes are TRBV19 and TRBJ2-7; possibly TRBD1 or TRBD2 for D (5 bases each). Source material: sorted CD4+, CD8+, or CD8+CD57+ T cells (not recorded which) from PBMCs. This receptor was taken from a human donor with aplastic anemia. In nucleotides, the CDR3 is TGTGCCAGCTGGGACGGATCCTACGAGCAGTACTTC. This codes for CASWDGSYEQYF.